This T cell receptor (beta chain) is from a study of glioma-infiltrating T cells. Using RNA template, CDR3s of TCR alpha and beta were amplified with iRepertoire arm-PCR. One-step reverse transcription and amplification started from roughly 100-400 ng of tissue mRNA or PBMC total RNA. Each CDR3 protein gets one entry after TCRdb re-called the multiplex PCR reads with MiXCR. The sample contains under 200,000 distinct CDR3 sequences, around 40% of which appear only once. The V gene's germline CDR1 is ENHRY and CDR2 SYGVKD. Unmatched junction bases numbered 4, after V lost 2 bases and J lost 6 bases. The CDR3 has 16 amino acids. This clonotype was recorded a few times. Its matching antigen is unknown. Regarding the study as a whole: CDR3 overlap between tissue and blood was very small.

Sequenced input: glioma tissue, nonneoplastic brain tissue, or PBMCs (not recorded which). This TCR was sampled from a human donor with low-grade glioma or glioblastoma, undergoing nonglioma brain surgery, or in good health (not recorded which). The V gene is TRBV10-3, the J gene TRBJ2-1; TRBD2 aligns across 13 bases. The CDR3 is CAISEGLAGVANEQFF. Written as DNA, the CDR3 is TGTGCCATCAGTGAGGGACTAGCGGGAGTGGCCAATGAGCAGTTCTTC.